This TCR beta chain was sequenced in a study of blood T cell repertoires in COVID-19. For the study at large: The United States, Italy and Spain supplied acute and convalescent COVID-19 samples. In each case, the material was cDNA or gDNA derived from T cells, B-cell-depleted T cells, or PBMCs.

Per the authors' pipeline: Estimation of nucleated cell counts relied on the amplification of reference gene primers. This table comes from immunoSEQ multiplex PCR, and its TCRdb copy is limited to in-frame clones, with some not included. From that table come the V and J calls and clone size; the DNA was used to work out D and trimming. The sample lists more than 200,000 clones, 84% occurring once. The CDR3 covers 15 residues. V lost 4 bases, J lost 4 bases, and 17 bases lay in between. Germline-derived CDR1 and CDR2 are SGDLS and YYNGEE. V and J are TRBV9 and TRBJ1-2; D unclear. The receptor's source is a woman aged 40 to 55 who had recovered from COVID-19. The source material was peripheral blood. CDR3 nucleotides: TGTGCCAGCAGCCTAACCCCGACACCCCCCTATGGCTACACCTTC. This sequence encodes CASSLTPTPPYGYTF.